These 8 T cell receptor beta chains came from one sample sequenced in a study of blood T cell repertoires in COVID-19. Here immunoSEQ multiplex PCR was the method, and the copy in TCRdb shows in-frame clones only, minus some. Among roughly 290,000 clones listed, around 85% were seen once. Sequenced sample: peripheral blood. The receptors were gathered from a human donor with COVID-19, enrolled during active disease. The donor label of this sample is uncertain.

The chain carries TRBV4-1 and TRBJ1-6, with D tentatively TRBD1 (5 bases). The germline V gene encodes CDR1 MGHRA and CDR2 YSYEKL. V was shortened by 4 bases and J by 8 bases, with 15 bases between the two germline ends. This CDR3 comprises 15 residues. CDR3 nucleotide sequence: TGCGCCAGCAGCCTGGGACTTCCAGAAGATTCACCCCTCCACTTT. Translated, it gives CASSLGLPEDSPLHF.

The chain has TRBV7-3 and TRBJ2-2; D is perhaps TRBD1 (6 bases). The CDR3 has 14 residues. Trimming cost V 6 bases and J 6 bases, with 14 bases left between them. Germline V CDR1 and CDR2: SGHTA, FQGTGA. This CDR3 reads CASSSRPGAGELFF. The CDR3 DNA sequence: TGTGCCAGCAGTTCCCGACCAGGGGCCGGGGAGCTGTTTTTT.

The chain is built from TRBV19 and TRBJ1-5; TRBD1 aligns across 10 bases. The CDR3 runs to 17 residues. Germline V CDR1 and CDR2: LNHDA, SQIVND (reference sequence). Germline trimming cut 6 bases from V and 4 bases from J; bases unmatched to any gene: 12. This CDR3 reads CASRRGQGTGDNQPQHF. The CDR3 region has the DNA TGTGCCAGTAGAAGGGGACAGGGGACGGGTGATAATCAGCCCCAGCATTTT. Full variable domain (missing parts from reference TRBV19 and TRBJ1-5): DGGITQSPKYLFRKEGQNVTLSCEQNLNHDAMYWYRQDPGQGLRLIYYSQIVNDFQKGDIAEGYSVSREKKESFPLTVTSAQKNPTAFYLCASRRGQGTGDNQPQHFGDGTRLSIL.

The chain couples TRBV30 to TRBJ1-2; D unclear. Trimming cost V 3 bases and J 0 bases, with 20 bases left between them. The CDR3 is 17 residues long. In germline, CDR1 is GTSNPN, CDR2 SVGIG (reference sequence). CDR3 sequence: CAWSPRVGRPTNYGYTF. The CDR3 DNA reads TGTGCCTGGAGCCCGAGGGTCGGTAGACCTACTAACTATGGCTACACCTTC.

Points on this clone: The same CDR3 is also encoded by other DNA sequences in this sample. The V and J genes are TRBV3-1 (or the pseudogene TRBV3-2) and TRBJ2-1; 11 positions match TRBD2. Germline CDR1 LGHDT, CDR2 YNNKEL (reference sequence). After removal of 2 bases from V and 2 bases from J, the junction contained 2 bases not matched to a gene. This CDR3 contains 16 residues. The CDR3 coding sequence is TGTGCCAGCAGCCAACCGGGACTAGCGGCCTACAATGAGCAGTTCTTC. Translated: CASSQPGLAAYNEQFF.

The rearrangement links TRBV28 to TRBJ1-5, with 11 bases matching TRBD1. V lost 8 bases, J lost 5 bases, and 14 bases stayed unmatched. This CDR3 is built from 17 residues. Germline V CDR1 and CDR2: MDHEN, SYDVKM. The CDR3 loop reads CASVPPVGTGGDQPQHF. The CDR3 DNA is TGTGCCAGCGTTCCGCCCGTTGGGACAGGGGGGGATCAGCCCCAGCATTTT.

The chain has TRBV6-5 and TRBJ2-5; the D gene is possibly TRBD1 (6 bases). The CDR3 totals 14 residues. The V and J ends lost 6 bases and 2 bases respectively, with 13 bases between them. Germline V gives CDR1 MNHEY, CDR2 SVGAGI. Here the CDR3 DNA reads TGTGCCAGCAGGACCTTGGACAGTCAAGAGACCCAGTACTTC. It codes for CASRTLDSQETQYF.

The chain is built from TRBV5-1 and TRBJ1-1, with 7 nucleotides matching TRBD1. Germline V gene lookup returns CDR1 SGHRS and CDR2 YFSETQ. V was clipped by 4 bases and J by 1 base; unmatched bases: 4. The CDR3 totals 14 residues. CDR3 nucleotides: TGCGCCAGCAGCCGAGACAGGGCGAACACTGAAGCTTTCTTT. Protein: CASSRDRANTEAFF.